Following are 27 T cell receptor beta chains from one sample sequenced in a study of blood T cell repertoires in COVID-19. Sequencing was performed with immunoSEQ multiplex PCR; in TCRdb, only in-frame clones are kept and a portion is missing. The sample shows about 200,000 clones, roughly 81% of them seen only once. The sequencing sample was made of peripheral blood. These receptors originate from a woman of 80 years or more with acute or convalescent COVID-19.

This clone was seen a single time. The J gene is TRBJ1-1, the V gene TRBV29-1, with a tentative D call TRBD1 (5 bases). Trimming left V 6 bases short and J 4 bases short, with 12 bases between. In germline, CDR1 is SQVTM, CDR2 ANQGSEA. The CDR3 consists of 12 residues. CDR3 nucleotide sequence: TGCAGCGTCCAGATGGGGCCCACTGAAGCTTTCTTT. Protein sequence: CSVQMGPTEAFF.

In regard to this clone: At one boundary the junction diverges from the germline segment, which might be a read error. DNA for the CDR3: TGTGCCAGCTCAGCCAGTGGAGATGAGGGAACCGCCTACGGGCAGTACTTC. This gives the protein CASSASGDEGTAYGQYF. The chain recombines TRBV18 with TRBJ2-7; maybe TRBD2 (5 bases). The CDR3 extends over 17 amino acids. The germline gives CDR1 KGHSH, CDR2 LQKENI.

The V call is TRBV3-1 (or the pseudogene TRBV3-2), the J call TRBJ2-6, with D hard to call. Trimming removed 0 bases at V and 6 bases at J, with 9 bases between. This CDR3 has 15 residues. Looked up from germline, CDR1 is LGHDT and CDR2 is YNNKEL (reference sequence). CDR3 sequence reads: CASSQESTSANVLTF. The DNA for the CDR3 is TGTGCCAGCAGCCAAGAATCGACATCGGCCAACGTCCTGACTTTC.

The chain carries TRBV7-2 and TRBJ2-7; perhaps TRBD1 as D (6 bases). Germline V gene sequence: CDR1 SGHTA, CDR2 FQGNSA. The germline V and J ends were trimmed by 6 bases and 3 bases, with 12 bases remaining between them. The CDR3 sequence is 13 residues long. The CDR3 sequence: CASSRIQGYEQYF. The CDR3 DNA reads TGTGCCAGCAGTCGGATACAGGGCTACGAGCAGTACTTC.

This clone was found once. This rearrangement joins TRBV2 to TRBJ1-3; D is perhaps TRBD1 (5 bases). Per germline, CDR1 SNHLY and CDR2 FYNNEI. The CDR3 sequence is 13 residues long. The V gene lost 8 bases and the J gene lost 2 bases, with 10 bases spanning the gap. In DNA, the CDR3 is TGTGCCAGCGCCCAGGGAACTGGAAACACCATATATTTT. Translated: CASAQGTGNTIYF. Together with reference TRBV2 and TRBJ1-3, the CDR3 gives the full variable domain: EPEVTQTPSHQVTQMGQEVILRCVPISNHLYFYWYRQILGQKVEFLVSFYNNEISEKSEIFDDQFSVERPDGSNFTLKIRSTKLEDSAMYFCASAQGTGNTIYFGEGSWLTVV.

This chain uses TRBV7-2 with TRBJ2-7, with 12 bases identical to TRBD2. The CDR3 runs to 15 residues. The germline V gene encodes CDR1 SGHTA and CDR2 FQGNSA. J gave up 3 bases and V 3 bases, and 3 bases lay outside the gene matches. The CDR3 region is CASSFGLAGFYEQYF. In nucleotides, the CDR3 is TGTGCCAGCAGCTTCGGACTAGCGGGATTCTACGAGCAGTACTTC.

V is TRBV6-5 and J is TRBJ1-2, with 8 bases fitting TRBD1. With V trimmed by 4 bases and J by 6 bases, 10 bases remained unmatched. The CDR3 is 15 amino acids. CDR1 and CDR2 from the germline V gene are MNHEY and SVGAGI. In nucleotides, the CDR3 is TGTGCCAGCAGTTTCCCCGGACAGGGCTTGAATGGCTACACCTTC. Its protein is CASSFPGQGLNGYTF.

The table lists this clone with a count of one. The J gene is TRBJ1-2, the V gene TRBV6-5; 9 nucleotides align to TRBD1. CDR1 and CDR2 (germline): MNHEY, SVGAGI. V lost 6 bases and J lost 8; bases outside the gene matches: 10. The CDR3 has 14 residues. CDR3 amino acids: CASRSGTGLSGYTF. The CDR3 DNA sequence: TGTGCCAGCAGGTCCGGGACAGGGCTCTCCGGCTACACCTTC.

The chain employs TRBV3-1 (or the pseudogene TRBV3-2) and TRBJ1-1, with D perhaps matching TRBD1 (6 bases). V lost 4 bases and J lost 4, with 10 bases in between. Germline V gene lookup returns CDR1 LGHDT and CDR2 YNNKEL (reference sequence). The CDR3 covers 13 residues. The CDR3: CASSLGGATEAFF. Here the CDR3 DNA reads TGTGCCAGCAGCCTGGGGGGGGCCACTGAAGCTTTCTTT.

The chain employs TRBV9 and TRBJ1-2; D possibly corresponds to TRBD1 (6 bases). CDR3 size: 13 residues. The germline gives CDR1 SGDLS, CDR2 YYNGEE. V was cut by 0 bases and J by 5 bases, with 8 bases left in between. In DNA form, the CDR3 reads TGTGCCAGCAGCGTAGGGACAGCTTATGGCTACACCTTC. Translating gives CASSVGTAYGYTF. Drawing the rest from reference TRBV9 and TRBJ1-2, the complete variable domain is DSGVTQTPKHLITATGQRVTLRCSPRSGDLSVYWYQQSLDQGLQFLIQYYNGEERAKGNILERFSAQQFPDLHSELNLSSLELGDSALYFCASSVGTAYGYTFGSGTRLTVV.

The rearrangement joins TRBV29-1 to TRBJ2-7; 10 bases align to TRBD2. The germline gives CDR1 SQVTM, CDR2 ANQGSEA. The V segment lost 4 bases and the J segment 3 bases; nucleotides outside the gene matches: 3. The CDR3 contains 13 residues. This CDR3 is CSVAPSGSYEQYF. The CDR3 nucleotides are TGCAGCGTTGCCCCTAGCGGGAGCTACGAGCAGTACTTC.

The rearrangement joins TRBV2 to TRBJ2-3, with 8 positions matching TRBD2. Germline CDR1 is SNHLY and CDR2 is FYNNEI. This CDR3 has 15 amino acids. V shed 3 bases, J shed 1 base, and the junction held 3 bases outside the gene matches. CDR3 region: CASSEQLAGTDTQYF. CDR3 DNA sequence: TGTGCCAGCAGTGAGCAACTAGCGGGCACAGATACGCAGTATTTT.

V and J are TRBV4-3 and TRBJ2-6; possibly TRBD1 for D (5 bases). The germline CDR1 and CDR2 sequences are LGHNA and YSLEER. V lost 2 bases, J lost 1 base, and 12 bases lay in between. The CDR3 has 17 amino acids. This chain's CDR3 is CASSQRQLVSGANVLTF. The CDR3 coding sequence is TGCGCCAGCAGCCAAAGACAGCTGGTTTCTGGGGCCAACGTCCTGACTTTC.

The chain couples TRBV19 to TRBJ2-1; D remains ambiguous. With 0 bases removed from V and 3 bases from J, the gap between germline ends came to 6 bases. This CDR3 spans 14 amino acids. The V gene's germline CDR1 is LNHDA and CDR2 SQIVND (reference sequence). The chain's CDR3 is CASSIEAHYNEQFF. CDR3 DNA sequence: TGTGCCAGTAGTATAGAGGCCCACTACAATGAGCAGTTCTTC.

This chain connects TRBV29-1 to TRBJ1-4; no clear D. Deletions cut 7 bases from V and 8 bases from J, with 14 bases between. This CDR3 is 12 amino acids long. Germline assignment: CDR1 SQVTM and CDR2 ANQGSEA. The CDR3 DNA follows: TGCAGCGGATGGGCGGAGGACGAAAAACTGTTTTTT. Encoded protein: CSGWAEDEKLFF.

The CDR3 DNA reads as TGTGCCAGCAGCTTCTCTACAGGGGGCTATGGCTACACCTTC. Translated, it gives CASSFSTGGYGYTF. The chain joins TRBV7-2 to TRBJ1-2, with 8 bases aligning to TRBD1. The CDR3 runs to 14 residues. V dropped 3 bases and J dropped 4; count of bases not matched to a gene: 4. Germline V gene sequence: CDR1 SGHTA, CDR2 FQGNSA.

The CDR3 DNA reads as TGTGCCAGCAGCTTAGTGGCTTCGGAGACCCAGTACTTC. Its protein is CASSLVASETQYF. This chain joins TRBV7-2 and TRBJ2-5, with D unclear. The CDR3 covers 13 residues. Trimming cost V 1 base and J 5 bases, with 8 bases left between them. Germline assignment: CDR1 SGHTA and CDR2 FQGNSA. Based on the CDR3 plus reference TRBV7-2 and TRBJ2-5, the full variable domain is GAGVSQSPSNKVTEKGKDVELRCDPISGHTALYWYRQSLGQGLEFLIYFQGNSAPDKSGLPSDRFSAERTGGSVSTLTIQRTQQEDSAVYLCASSLVASETQYFGPGTRLLVL.

This chain uses TRBV4-1 with TRBJ1-1, with 7 bases lining up with TRBD1. From germline, CDR1 is MGHRA and CDR2 YSYEKL. This CDR3 has 13 residues. V was pared by 4 bases and J by 2 bases, with 1 base of the junction left unmatched. CDR3 residues: CASSRQGNTEAFF. CDR3 nucleotides: TGCGCCAGCAGCCGACAGGGCAACACTGAAGCTTTCTTT.

CDR3 nucleotides: TGCAGCGGTCGCCCAGGGGTGGACACTGAAGCTTTCTTT. Translation: CSGRPGVDTEAFF. This chain joins TRBV29-1 and TRBJ1-1; D might be TRBD1 (6 bases). Trimming cost V 7 bases and J 3 bases, with 15 bases left between them. The CDR3 has 13 amino acids. Germline values: CDR1 SQVTM, CDR2 ANQGSEA. Full variable domain (missing parts from reference TRBV29-1 and TRBJ1-1): SAVISQKPSRDICQRGTSLTIQCQVDSQVTMMFWYRQQPGQSLTLIATANQGSEATYESGFVIDKFPISRPNLTFSTLTVSNMSPEDSSIYLCSGRPGVDTEAFFGQGTRLTVV.

This clone was found a few times. J is TRBJ2-2 and V is TRBV2; 8 nucleotides align to TRBD1. V shed 2 bases, J shed 1 base, and the junction held 3 bases outside the gene matches. Germline loops: CDR1 SNHLY, CDR2 FYNNEI. The CDR3 covers 16 residues. CDR3 bases: TGTGCCAGCAGTGAACAGGGGGCCCTGAACACCGGGGAGCTGTTTTTT. As protein: CASSEQGALNTGELFF.

The J gene is TRBJ1-5, the V gene TRBV18; no clear D. V dropped 4 bases and J dropped 0 bases, with 7 bases sitting between them. The CDR3 loop spans 14 amino acids. Germline V gives CDR1 KGHSH, CDR2 LQKENI. The chain's CDR3 is CASSQYSSNQPQHF. Here the CDR3 DNA reads TGTGCCAGCTCACAATACAGTAGCAATCAGCCCCAGCATTTT.

This clone appeared a few times. The gene calls are TRBV5-6 and TRBJ2-5; D remains ambiguous. Germline V gene data show CDR1 as SGHDT and CDR2 as YYEEEE. The length of the CDR3 is 13 residues. V was trimmed by 0 bases and J by 8 bases, leaving 11 bases between them. CDR3 bases: TGTGCCAGCAGCTTGGTAGTTTCTGAAACCCAGTACTTC. Amino acid sequence: CASSLVVSETQYF.

This clone occurred once. V usage is TRBV28 and J usage is TRBJ2-1; weak D call: TRBD2 (5 bases). CDR3 length equals 15 residues. V dropped 5 bases and J dropped 9 bases, with 20 bases sitting between them. Per germline, CDR1 MDHEN and CDR2 SYDVKM. This CDR3 is CASSLPRLTHLEQFF. In DNA, the CDR3 is TGTGCCAGCAGTCTCCCACGACTAACCCACCTTGAGCAGTTCTTC. Filled out from reference TRBV28 and TRBJ2-1, the complete variable domain reads DVKVTQSSRYLVKRTGEKVFLECVQDMDHENMFWYRQDPGLGLRLIYFSYDVKMKEKGDIPEGYSVSREKKERFSLILESASTNQTSMYLCASSLPRLTHLEQFFGPGTRLTVL.

The chain combines TRBV5-1 with TRBJ2-1; TRBD2 matches 8 bases. CDR1 and CDR2 (germline): SGHRS, YFSETQ. V trimming: 4 bases; J trimming: 0 bases; junction bases outside the gene matches: 6. This CDR3 contains 16 residues. The chain's CDR3 is CASSVTSASSYNEQFF. The CDR3 coding sequence is TGCGCCAGCAGCGTGACTAGCGCAAGCTCCTACAATGAGCAGTTCTTC.

The gene calls are TRBV6-5 and TRBJ1-6; TRBD1 agrees at 8 bases. CDR3 size: 14 residues. With V trimmed by 6 bases and J by 7 bases, 5 bases remained unmatched. Looked up from germline, CDR1 is MNHEY and CDR2 is SVGAGI. The CDR3, as DNA: TGTGCCAGCAGAAGGACAGGGAACAATTCACCCCTCCACTTT. It codes for CASRRTGNNSPLHF.

The V call is TRBV5-1, the J call TRBJ2-3; 7 bases are shared with TRBD2. The CDR3 has 16 amino acids. After removal of 0 bases from V and 1 base from J, the junction contained 5 bases not matched to a gene. Germline CDR1 is SGHRS and CDR2 is YFSETQ. CDR3: CASSLAAGLGTDTQYF. In nucleotides, the CDR3 is TGCGCCAGCAGCTTGGCCGCAGGACTAGGCACAGATACGCAGTATTTT. Together with reference TRBV5-1 and TRBJ2-3, the CDR3 gives the full variable domain: KAGVTQTPRYLIKTRGQQVTLSCSPISGHRSVSWYQQTPGQGLQFLFEYFSETQRNKGNFPGRFSGRQFSNSRSEMNVSTLELGDSALYLCASSLAAGLGTDTQYFGPGTRLTVL.

V usage is TRBV9 and J usage is TRBJ2-7, with TRBD2 matching over 9 bases. The trim removed 3 bases at V and 3 bases at J, leaving 1 base unmatched. CDR1 is SGDLS, CDR2 YYNGEE, per germline. CDR3 length: 13 amino acids. For the CDR3, the DNA is TGTGCCAGCAGCGGGACTAGCGTCTACGAGCAGTACTTC. Its translation: CASSGTSVYEQYF.